The 29 T cell receptor beta chains reported below all come from one sample, sequenced in a study of OX40 agonist ivuxolimab in advanced cancers. Only in-frame clones appear in the TCRdb table, and some are missing; sequencing was by immunoSEQ multiplex PCR. Seen here are approximately 60,000 clones, about 89% observed once, and the top ten hold 5.2%. Sequenced here: CD4+ or CD8+ T cells sorted from blood, sampled in a trial of the OX40 agonist ivuxolimab. The source is an adult with an advanced solid tumor such as melanoma, head and neck, liver or kidney cancer.

This chain connects TRBV15 to TRBJ2-5; D remains ambiguous. The CDR3 loop spans 12 amino acids. Germline V lookup: CDR1 LNHNV, CDR2 YYDKDF (reference sequence). Trimming stripped 4 bases from V and 4 bases from J, with 7 bases between. CDR3 amino acids: CATSNVVETQYF. CDR3 nucleotide sequence: TGTGCCACCAGCAATGTTGTAGAGACCCAGTACTTC.

Turning to this clone: The sample holds other DNA sequences that translate to the same CDR3. The J gene is TRBJ2-7, the V gene TRBV6-5; TRBD1 is a possible D gene (6 bases). This CDR3 has 12 amino acids. In germline, CDR1 is MNHEY, CDR2 SVGAGI. Deletions cut 0 bases from V and 6 bases from J, with 6 bases between. The chain's CDR3 is CASSYSGGEQYF. Written as DNA, the CDR3 is TGTGCCAGCAGTTACTCAGGGGGCGAGCAGTACTTC.

This rearrangement joins TRBV10-3 to TRBJ2-3, with 8 bases aligning to TRBD2. Unmatched junction bases numbered 9, after V lost 9 bases and J lost 7 bases. The V gene's germline CDR1 is ENHRY and CDR2 SYGVKD. CDR3 length: 13 residues. The CDR3 coding sequence is TGTGCCATAAAAGCGGGAGAGGGTCATACGCAGTATTTT. Translating it yields CAIKAGEGHTQYF.

This clone came up once. The chain has TRBV28 and TRBJ2-7; 8 bases are a match to TRBD2. This CDR3 is built from 15 residues. Germline V gene sequence: CDR1 MDHEN, CDR2 SYDVKM. J lost 4 bases, V lost 6 bases, and 11 bases had no gene match. In DNA form, the CDR3 reads TGTGCCAGCAGCCGCTTGTCGGGAGGGCGGTACGAGCAGTACTTC. Translation gives CASSRLSGGRYEQYF.

The J gene is TRBJ1-3, the V gene TRBV19; no clear D. V lost 6 bases, J lost 3 bases, and 15 bases lay in between. CDR1 is LNHDA and CDR2 is SQIVND in the germline V gene (reference sequence). This CDR3 contains 15 residues. CDR3 sequence (DNA): TGTGCCAGTAGATACGAGGGAGAAGGTGGAAACACCATATATTTT. This encodes CASRYEGEGGNTIYF.

The chain has TRBV15 and TRBJ1-3; D remains ambiguous. Between the trimmed V and J ends, which lost 4 bases and 1 base, there was a span of 5 bases. CDR1 and CDR2 from the germline V gene are LNHNV and YYDKDF (reference sequence). CDR3 length: 13 residues. The CDR3 DNA sequence: TGTGCCACCAGCATATCATCTGGAAACACCATATATTTT. Amino acid sequence: CATSISSGNTIYF. Full variable domain (outside the CDR3, taken from reference TRBV15 and TRBJ1-3): DAMVIQNPRYQVTQFGKPVTLSCSQTLNHNVMYWYQQKSSQAPKLLFHYYDKDFNNEADTPDNFQSRRPNTSFCFLDIRSPGLGDTAMYLCATSISSGNTIYFGEGSWLTVV.

The V gene is TRBV27, the J gene TRBJ1-1; 8 nucleotides agree with TRBD1. J was trimmed by 11 bases and V by 0 bases; bases with no gene match: 8. This CDR3 has 14 amino acids. Germline V gene sequence: CDR1 MNHEY, CDR2 SMNVEV (reference sequence). The CDR3 DNA reads as TGTGCCAGCAGTTTATCACACAGGGGGAATCTGGCTTTCTTT. This sequence encodes CASSLSHRGNLAFF.

This chain joins TRBV9 and TRBJ2-3; D remains unclear. The CDR3 length is 14 residues. Trimming cost V 0 bases and J 4 bases, with 9 bases left between them. CDR1 and CDR2 from the germline V gene are SGDLS and YYNGEE. The CDR3 region is CASSVAPLSDTQYF. The DNA of the CDR3 is TGTGCCAGCAGCGTAGCCCCCCTCTCAGATACGCAGTATTTT.

This chain joins TRBV11-2 and TRBJ2-7; 7 positions match TRBD1. Looked up from germline, CDR1 is SGHAT and CDR2 is FQNNGV. The CDR3 has 14 amino acids. V lost 6 bases to trimming and J lost 5 bases; unmatched junction nucleotides: 10. This chain's CDR3 is CASSKGGIVNEQYF. The CDR3 DNA is TGTGCCAGCAGTAAAGGGGGCATCGTAAACGAGCAGTACTTC.

The chain is built from TRBV29-1 and TRBJ2-1; no firm D call. In germline, CDR1 is SQVTM, CDR2 ANQGSEA. Trimming took 6 bases from V and 4 from J, leaving 10 bases between them. The CDR3 is 12 residues long. The DNA of the CDR3 is TGCAGCGTGGGCCCCACTTACAATGAGCAGTTCTTC. It yields the protein CSVGPTYNEQFF.

The chain combines TRBV19 with TRBJ1-5; D gene ambiguous. Germline V CDR1 and CDR2: LNHDA, SQIVND (reference sequence). Trimming took off 1 base at V and 1 base at J, with 5 bases between the two ends. This CDR3 spans 14 amino acids. The chain's CDR3 is CASSIAQSNQPQHF. For the CDR3, the DNA is TGTGCCAGTAGTATAGCGCAGAGCAATCAGCCCCAGCATTTT.

The rearrangement joins TRBV6-1 to TRBJ2-1; D gene ambiguous. The CDR3 extends over 13 amino acids. The germline V gene has CDR1 MNHNS and CDR2 SASEGT. With 6 bases removed from V and 5 bases from J, the gap between germline ends came to 11 bases. CDR3 sequence (DNA): TGTGCCAGCAGGCCAGGAACCCACAATGAGCAGTTCTTC. Residues: CASRPGTHNEQFF.

The chain recombines TRBV27 with TRBJ2-2, with D perhaps assigned TRBD1 or TRBD2 (5 bases each). The CDR3 is made up of 14 amino acids. Germline loops: CDR1 MNHEY, CDR2 SMNVEV (reference sequence). The V end was cut by 3 bases, the J end by 5 bases, with 10 bases between. The CDR3 loop is CASSFGANTGELFF. The CDR3 DNA sequence: TGTGCCAGCAGTTTCGGGGCTAATACCGGGGAGCTGTTTTTT.

CDR3 DNA: TGCAGCGTCCCGACTAGCGGGAGGGCCGCCGCAGATACGCAGTATTTT. Translating it yields CSVPTSGRAAADTQYF. The V gene is TRBV29-1, the J gene TRBJ2-3, with 14 bases aligning to TRBD2. CDR1 SQVTM and CDR2 ANQGSEA come from the germline V gene. The CDR3 spans 16 residues. V lost 6 bases to trimming and J lost 4 bases; unmatched junction nucleotides: 9.

The chain uses TRBV5-4 and TRBJ2-1; 7 nucleotides line up with TRBD2. The J segment lost 3 bases and the V segment lost 5 bases, leaving 8 bases of the junction unmatched. CDR1 and CDR2 from the germline V gene are SGHNT and YYREEE (reference sequence). CDR3 size: 15 residues. CDR3 sequence reads: CASSSSGTLYNEQFF. CDR3 bases: TGTGCCAGCAGTTCAAGCGGGACCCTCTACAATGAGCAGTTCTTC.

The chain joins TRBV28 to TRBJ2-1; 7 positions match TRBD2. The CDR3 runs 14 residues. Germline CDR1 reads MDHEN; CDR2 reads SYDVKM. V trimming: 5 bases; J trimming: 2 bases; junction bases outside the gene matches: 3. CDR3 DNA: TGTGCCAGCAGTCGGGGAGGGCCCTACAATGAGCAGTTCTTC. Amino acids: CASSRGGPYNEQFF.

This chain joins TRBV5-1 and TRBJ1-1; D gene ambiguous. Trimming took off 7 bases at V and 1 base at J, with 14 bases between the two ends. In germline, CDR1 is SGHRS, CDR2 YFSETQ. This CDR3 spans 14 amino acids. The CDR3 nucleotides read TGCGCCAGCTCCTCCCTAGGAGAGAACACTGAAGCTTTCTTT. It specifies CASSSLGENTEAFF.

This chain uses TRBV28 with TRBJ2-4; no firm D call. The V gene lost 2 bases and the J gene lost 0 bases, with 8 bases spanning the gap. Germline values: CDR1 MDHEN, CDR2 SYDVKM. The CDR3 is made up of 15 amino acids. DNA for the CDR3: TGTGCCAGCAGTTTACCCCTGGGAGCCAAAAACATTCAGTACTTC. As protein: CASSLPLGAKNIQYF. The full variable domain, its missing parts supplied by reference TRBV28 and TRBJ2-4, is DVKVTQSSRYLVKRTGEKVFLECVQDMDHENMFWYRQDPGLGLRLIYFSYDVKMKEKGDIPEGYSVSREKKERFSLILESASTNQTSMYLCASSLPLGAKNIQYFGAGTRLSVL.

The chain combines TRBV19 with TRBJ2-7, with D perhaps matching TRBD1 (5 bases). Germline-derived CDR1 and CDR2 are LNHDA and SQIVND (reference sequence). This CDR3 is 14 amino acids long. Trimming shortened V by 3 bases and J by 4 bases, and 13 bases separated the two germline ends. The CDR3 region has the DNA TGTGCCAGTAGTATTCCAGGGATTGGGTACGAGCAGTACTTC. This gives the protein CASSIPGIGYEQYF. Combining the CDR3 with reference TRBV19 and TRBJ2-7 gives the whole variable domain DGGITQSPKYLFRKEGQNVTLSCEQNLNHDAMYWYRQDPGQGLRLIYYSQIVNDFQKGDIAEGYSVSREKKESFPLTVTSAQKNPTAFYLCASSIPGIGYEQYFGPGTRLTVT.

This clone is a singleton in its sample. The rearrangement joins TRBV30 to TRBJ1-3; the D gene is possibly TRBD1 (5 bases). CDR1 GTSNPN and CDR2 SVGIG come from the germline V gene (reference sequence). V lost 5 bases to trimming and J lost 2 bases, with 13 bases between them. The CDR3 covers 14 residues. The CDR3 DNA follows: TGTGCCTGGGCCGGGACCTACCCTGGAAACACCATATATTTT. The encoded protein is CAWAGTYPGNTIYF. Filled out from reference TRBV30 and TRBJ1-3, the complete variable domain reads SQTIHQWPATLVQPVGSPLSLECTVEGTSNPNLYWYRQAAGRGLQLLFYSVGIGQISSEVPQNLSASRPQDRQFILSSKKLLLSDSGFYLCAWAGTYPGNTIYFGEGSWLTVV.

The chain is built from TRBV9 and TRBJ2-3; a weak D match, TRBD2 (6 bases). In germline, CDR1 is SGDLS, CDR2 YYNGEE. There are 15 residues in the CDR3. V was pared by 1 base and J by 8 bases, with 17 bases between. In DNA form, the CDR3 reads TGTGCCAGCAGCGTAACTAGCTTGGGGCGGGTTACGCAGTATTTT. Protein sequence: CASSVTSLGRVTQYF.

The chain links TRBV30 to TRBJ2-7, with 7 bases fitting TRBD2. Germline CDR1 reads GTSNPN; CDR2 reads SVGIG (reference sequence). The CDR3 consists of 12 residues. The trim removed 2 bases at V and 5 bases at J, leaving 3 bases unmatched. This CDR3 is CAWSKAGDEQYF. The CDR3 DNA is TGTGCCTGGAGTAAGGCGGGAGACGAGCAGTACTTC.

The chain employs TRBV4-1 and TRBJ1-2, with a tentative D call TRBD1 (5 bases). This CDR3 region has 15 residues. V was trimmed by 3 bases and J by 8 bases, leaving 19 bases between them. Germline CDR1 is MGHRA and CDR2 is YSYEKL. The CDR3 region has the DNA TGCGCCAGCAGCCAGGCCTCAGCCGGGGCTTGGGGCTACACCTTC. Its translation is CASSQASAGAWGYTF.

J is TRBJ2-1 and V is TRBV28; D remains ambiguous. This CDR3 is 15 amino acids long. Looked up from germline, CDR1 is MDHEN and CDR2 is SYDVKM. Between the trimmed V and J ends, which lost 2 bases and 0 bases, there was a span of 8 bases. As DNA, the CDR3 is TGTGCCAGCAGTTTACTAGGCGGCTCCTACAATGAGCAGTTCTTC. Its protein product is CASSLLGGSYNEQFF.

This clone was seen just once. The chain carries TRBV19 and TRBJ1-4; possible D gene TRBD1, 5 bases. The V gene lost 5 bases and the J gene lost 8 bases, with 15 bases spanning the gap. The CDR3 is made up of 14 amino acids. CDR1 LNHDA and CDR2 SQIVND come from the germline V gene (reference sequence). CDR3 sequence: CASSPSQGDEKLFF. The DNA for the CDR3 is TGTGCCAGTAGTCCGTCGCAGGGCGACGAAAAACTGTTTTTT.

This clone was observed a few times. The CDR3 DNA sequence: TGTGCCAGCCAGCCGGGGACTGAAGCTTTCTTT. It codes for CASQPGTEAFF. V usage is TRBV19 and J usage is TRBJ1-1; D is unclear. Per germline, CDR1 LNHDA and CDR2 SQIVND (reference sequence). This CDR3 is built from 11 residues. Trimming pared 9 bases from V and 5 bases from J, leaving 10 bases between.

The chain employs TRBV9 and TRBJ2-1, with 8 bases matching TRBD2. Losses at the gene ends were 5 bases for V and 3 bases for J; bases not matched to a gene: 10. Per germline, CDR1 SGDLS and CDR2 YYNGEE. The CDR3 covers 16 residues. CDR3 DNA sequence: TGTGCCAGCAGTCCCGTCGGGAGGGCCAACTACAATGAGCAGTTCTTC. It codes for CASSPVGRANYNEQFF.

The chain links TRBV9 to TRBJ2-7; 9 bases are shared with TRBD2. The CDR3 is 15 amino acids. V gave up 0 bases and J gave up 3 bases; unmatched junction bases: 4. Germline CDR1 and CDR2: SGDLS and YYNGEE. CDR3 coding DNA: TGTGCCAGCAGCGTAGGGTGGACTAGCGTCTACGAGCAGTACTTC. As protein: CASSVGWTSVYEQYF.

The V and J genes are TRBV2 and TRBJ2-7; 8 bases are a match to TRBD1. V dropped 2 bases and J dropped 2; count of bases not matched to a gene: 2. The CDR3 totals 14 residues. Per the germline V gene, CDR1 is SNHLY and CDR2 is FYNNEI. CDR3 protein: CASSERQGPYEQYF. The CDR3 DNA reads as TGTGCCAGCAGTGAACGACAGGGGCCCTACGAGCAGTACTTC. Together with reference TRBV2 and TRBJ2-7, the CDR3 gives the full variable domain: EPEVTQTPSHQVTQMGQEVILRCVPISNHLYFYWYRQILGQKVEFLVSFYNNEISEKSEIFDDQFSVERPDGSNFTLKIRSTKLEDSAMYFCASSERQGPYEQYFGPGTRLTVT.